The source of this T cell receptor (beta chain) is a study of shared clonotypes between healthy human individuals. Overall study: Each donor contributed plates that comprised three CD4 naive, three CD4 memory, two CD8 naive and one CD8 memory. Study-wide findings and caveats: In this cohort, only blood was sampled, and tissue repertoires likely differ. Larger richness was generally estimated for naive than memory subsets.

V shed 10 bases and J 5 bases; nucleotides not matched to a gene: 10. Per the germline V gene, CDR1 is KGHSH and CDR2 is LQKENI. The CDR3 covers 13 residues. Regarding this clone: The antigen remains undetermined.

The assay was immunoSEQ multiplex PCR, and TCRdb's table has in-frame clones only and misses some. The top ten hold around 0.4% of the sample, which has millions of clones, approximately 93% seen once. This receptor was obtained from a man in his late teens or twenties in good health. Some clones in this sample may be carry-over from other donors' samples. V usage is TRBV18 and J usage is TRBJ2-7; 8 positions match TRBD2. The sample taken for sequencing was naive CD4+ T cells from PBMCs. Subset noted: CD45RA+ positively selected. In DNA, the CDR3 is TGTGCCACCAACACGGGACTAGGAGACGAGCAGTACTTC. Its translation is CATNTGLGDEQYF. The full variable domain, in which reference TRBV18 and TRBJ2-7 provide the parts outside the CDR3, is NAGVMQNPRHLVRRRGQEARLRCSPMKGHSHVYWYRQLPEEGLKFMVYLQKENIIDESGMPKERFSAEFPKEGPSILRIQQVVRGDSAAYFCATNTGLGDEQYFGPGTRLTVT.